Below, 21 T cell receptor beta chains from the same sample are listed, as sequenced in a study of a mutant IDH1 vaccine in newly diagnosed glioma. Time point specified: baseline, week 1 (first vaccination visit). Treatment described: pre-vaccination baseline after standard-of-care therapy. Only in-frame clones appear in the TCRdb table, and some are missing; sequencing was by immunoSEQ multiplex PCR. The sample yields tens of thousands of clones, around 80% seen once. The specimen was peripheral blood mononuclear cells (PBMCs), collected from a glioma patient treated with radiotherapy, temozolomide or both. The receptors derive from a woman in her late teens or twenties with glioma. Some clones in this sample may be carry-over from other donors' samples.

The J gene is TRBJ1-1, the V gene TRBV19; possibly TRBD1 for D (5 bases). Germline assignment: CDR1 LNHDA and CDR2 SQIVND (reference sequence). Trimming shortened V by 5 bases and J by 4 bases, and 14 bases separated the two germline ends. CDR3 length: 14 residues. This CDR3 is CASSPTVGSTEAFF. The CDR3 DNA is TGTGCCAGTAGTCCGACAGTCGGGAGCACTGAAGCTTTCTTT.

CDR3 sequence: CASSFDPEGFTEAFF. In DNA form, the CDR3 reads TGTGCCAGCAGCTTTGACCCCGAAGGGTTCACTGAAGCTTTCTTT. The genes are TRBV5-6 and TRBJ1-1; D unclear. This CDR3 has 15 amino acids. Trimming removed 2 bases at V and 4 bases at J, with 15 bases between. Per germline, CDR1 SGHDT and CDR2 YYEEEE.

This chain links TRBV6-1 with TRBJ1-2; tentative D call: TRBD1 (5 bases). V was pared by 3 bases and J by 4 bases, with 9 bases between. In germline, CDR1 is MNHNS, CDR2 SASEGT. CDR3 length equals 13 residues. The CDR3 nucleotides are TGTGCCAGCAGTGAGGACGGGGGCTATGGCTACACCTTC. This encodes CASSEDGGYGYTF.

CDR3 sequence (DNA): TGTGCCAGCAGTGAGACCGAGGGTATCGGGGAGCTGTTTTTT. This translates into CASSETEGIGELFF. The chain employs TRBV6-6 and TRBJ2-2; TRBD2 is a possible D gene (5 bases). This CDR3 is built from 14 residues. Trimming cost V 5 bases and J 7 bases, with 14 bases left between them. Germline loops: CDR1 MNHNY, CDR2 SVGAGI (reference sequence).

The chain links TRBV11-2 to TRBJ2-7, with 10 bases fitting TRBD1. Germline values: CDR1 SGHAT, CDR2 FQNNGV. V lost 1 base, J lost 6 bases, and 6 bases stayed unmatched. This CDR3 spans 15 amino acids. The CDR3 spells CASSLAGTGDSEQYF. For the CDR3, the DNA is TGTGCCAGCAGCTTAGCGGGGACAGGGGATAGCGAGCAGTACTTC.

This chain joins TRBV18 and TRBJ1-4; D gene uncertain. The CDR3 covers 12 residues. V was shortened by 3 bases and J by 4 bases, with 3 bases between the two germline ends. From germline, CDR1 is KGHSH and CDR2 LQKENI. The CDR3 region has the DNA TGTGCCAGCTCACCTGATAATGAAAAACTGTTTTTT. Encoded protein: CASSPDNEKLFF.

This chain links TRBV25-1 with TRBJ2-1, with D maybe TRBD2 (5 bases). Germline V lookup: CDR1 MGHDK, CDR2 SYGVNS. The ends were cut back, 10 bases at V and 8 bases at J, with 9 bases in the middle. There are 10 residues in the CDR3. CDR3 nucleotide sequence: TGTGCCACGGGATGGGATGAGCAGTTCTTC. It codes for CATGWDEQFF.

The V and J genes are TRBV4-2 and TRBJ2-2; 10 bases line up with TRBD2. The CDR3 is made up of 19 amino acids. V was pared by 4 bases and J by 0 bases, with 11 bases of the junction left unmatched. In germline, CDR1 is LGHNA, CDR2 YNFKEQ. CDR3 in amino acids: CASSRQVVLAGANTGELFF. The CDR3 region has the DNA TGTGCCAGCAGCCGCCAAGTGGTCCTAGCGGGAGCGAACACCGGGGAGCTGTTTTTT.

This chain connects TRBV2 to TRBJ2-1; 7 nucleotides align to TRBD1. This CDR3 has 13 amino acids. Per the germline V gene, CDR1 is SNHLY and CDR2 is FYNNEI. Trimming removed 8 bases from V and 4 bases from J; junction bases left unmatched: 5. CDR3: CASGTELYNEQFF. CDR3 in DNA: TGTGCCAGCGGGACAGAACTTTACAATGAGCAGTTCTTC. The full variable domain, rest sourced from reference TRBV2 and TRBJ2-1, is EPEVTQTPSHQVTQMGQEVILRCVPISNHLYFYWYRQILGQKVEFLVSFYNNEISEKSEIFDDQFSVERPDGSNFTLKIRSTKLEDSAMYFCASGTELYNEQFFGPGTRLTVL.

The V call is TRBV5-1, the J call TRBJ2-7; 10 positions match TRBD2. V gave up 3 bases and J gave up 1 base; unmatched junction bases: 1. This CDR3 has 14 residues. Germline V gene data show CDR1 as SGHRS and CDR2 as YFSETQ. The CDR3 sequence: CASSSSGRSYEQYF. CDR3 in DNA: TGCGCCAGCAGCTCTAGCGGGAGATCCTACGAGCAGTACTTC.

J is TRBJ1-2 and V is TRBV4-3; D unresolved. The CDR3 has 16 amino acids. V was shortened by 0 bases and J by 6 bases, with 17 bases between the two germline ends. The germline V gene has CDR1 LGHNA and CDR2 YSLEER. This CDR3 is CASSQDRARGTDGYTF. For the CDR3, the DNA is TGCGCCAGCAGCCAAGATAGGGCGCGGGGAACTGATGGCTACACCTTC.

The chain couples TRBV25-1 to TRBJ2-7; the D gene is possibly TRBD1 (6 bases). The CDR3 covers 13 residues. V lost 7 bases to trimming and J lost 2 bases, with 12 bases between them. CDR1 is MGHDK and CDR2 is SYGVNS in the germline V gene. The CDR3 sequence: CASTPGTPYEQYF. The CDR3 region has the DNA TGTGCCAGCACCCCTGGGACACCCTACGAGCAGTACTTC.

This chain connects TRBV29-1 to TRBJ1-2, with a possible D match to TRBD1 (5 bases). CDR3 length: 13 residues. Trimming cost V 5 bases and J 3 bases, with 13 bases left between them. Looked up from germline, CDR1 is SQVTM and CDR2 is ANQGSEA. The chain's CDR3 is CSVQTQVDYGYTF. CDR3 coding DNA: TGCAGCGTTCAAACACAGGTGGACTATGGCTACACCTTC.

The chain couples TRBV6-1 to TRBJ1-2; D gene uncertain. The CDR3 extends over 15 amino acids. V shed 1 base and J shed 8 bases, with 17 bases lying between them. Germline V CDR1 and CDR2: MNHNS, SASEGT. The CDR3 coding sequence is TGTGCCAGCAGTGAAGGGCCGGTACGGTGGCACGGCTACACCTTC. Translation: CASSEGPVRWHGYTF.

This clone was found once. The CDR3 DNA follows: TGTGCCAGCACCCTAGACTGGAACACTGAAGCTTTCTTT. This sequence encodes CASTLDWNTEAFF. This chain links TRBV2 with TRBJ1-1; no definite D call. CDR1 is SNHLY, CDR2 FYNNEI, per germline. There are 13 residues in the CDR3. The V end was cut by 7 bases, the J end by 1 base, with 10 bases between.

The rearrangement joins TRBV2 to TRBJ1-2; D is undetermined. V shed 2 bases and J shed 5 bases, with 0 bases lying between them. The CDR3 spans 10 residues. Germline CDR1 reads SNHLY; CDR2 reads FYNNEI. CDR3 loop: CASSEYGYTF. In nucleotides, the CDR3 is TGTGCCAGCAGTGAATATGGCTACACCTTC.

V is TRBV7-3 and J is TRBJ2-3; 9 bases map to TRBD2. The trim removed 3 bases at V and 6 bases at J, leaving 1 base unmatched. This CDR3 comprises 13 residues. The V gene's germline CDR1 is SGHTA and CDR2 FQGTGA. CDR3 DNA sequence: TGTGCCAGCAGCTTGCTAGCGGGGGATACGCAGTATTTT. This gives the protein CASSLLAGDTQYF. The entire variable domain, with the rest obtained from reference TRBV7-3 and TRBJ2-3, is as follows: GAGVSQTPSNKVTEKGKYVELRCDPISGHTALYWYRQSLGQGPEFLIYFQGTGAADDSGLPNDRFFAVRPEGSVSTLKIQRTERGDSAVYLCASSLLAGDTQYFGPGTRLTVL.

V gene TRBV19 combines with J gene TRBJ1-1; weak D call: TRBD1 (6 bases). Trimming took off 3 bases at V and 7 bases at J, with 9 bases between the two ends. CDR3 length: 12 residues. Germline CDR1 and CDR2: LNHDA and SQIVND (reference sequence). The DNA of the CDR3 is TGTGCCAGTAGTATCGGACAGCTTGAAGCTTTCTTT. Translating it yields CASSIGQLEAFF. The full variable domain, with the rest looked up from reference TRBV19 and TRBJ1-1, is DGGITQSPKYLFRKEGQNVTLSCEQNLNHDAMYWYRQDPGQGLRLIYYSQIVNDFQKGDIAEGYSVSREKKESFPLTVTSAQKNPTAFYLCASSIGQLEAFFGQGTRLTVV.

This rearrangement joins TRBV6-4 to TRBJ2-3; 9 bases map to TRBD2. In germline, CDR1 is MRHNA, CDR2 SNTAGT. The ends lost 7 bases at V and 4 bases at J; junction bases unmatched: 3. This CDR3 is 13 amino acids long. The CDR3 DNA reads TGTGCCAGCAAGTGCGGGGGGGCAGATACGCAGTATTTT. Translated: CASKCGGADTQYF.

The J gene is TRBJ2-7, the V gene TRBV6-1; no firm D call. Germline V gene data show CDR1 as MNHNS and CDR2 as SASEGT. This CDR3 is built from 12 residues. Trimming cost V 1 base and J 6 bases, with 7 bases left between them. The CDR3 protein is CASSEVGSEQYF. For the CDR3, the DNA is TGTGCCAGCAGTGAAGTGGGCAGCGAGCAGTACTTC.

This chain uses TRBV5-1 with TRBJ1-5; D remains unclear. The CDR3 has 17 residues. Germline CDR1 and CDR2: SGHRS and YFSETQ. V was pared by 1 base and J by 0 bases, with 14 bases between. This CDR3 is CASSLTPTTGSNQPQHF. The CDR3 DNA reads TGCGCCAGCAGCTTGACACCAACCACGGGTAGCAATCAGCCCCAGCATTTT.